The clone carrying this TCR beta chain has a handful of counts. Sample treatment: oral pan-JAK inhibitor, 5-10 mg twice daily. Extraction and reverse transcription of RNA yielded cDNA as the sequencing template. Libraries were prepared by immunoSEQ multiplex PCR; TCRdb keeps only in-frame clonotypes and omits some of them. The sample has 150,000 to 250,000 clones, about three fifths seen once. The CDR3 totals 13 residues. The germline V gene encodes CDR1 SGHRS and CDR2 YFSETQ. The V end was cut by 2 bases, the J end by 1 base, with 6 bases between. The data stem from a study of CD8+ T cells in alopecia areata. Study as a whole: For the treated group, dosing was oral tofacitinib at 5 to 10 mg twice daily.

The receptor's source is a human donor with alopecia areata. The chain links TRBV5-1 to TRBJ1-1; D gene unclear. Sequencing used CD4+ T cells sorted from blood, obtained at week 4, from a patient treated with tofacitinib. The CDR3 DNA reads TGCGCCAGCAGCTTCAAACAGAACACTGAAGCTTTCTTT. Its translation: CASSFKQNTEAFF.